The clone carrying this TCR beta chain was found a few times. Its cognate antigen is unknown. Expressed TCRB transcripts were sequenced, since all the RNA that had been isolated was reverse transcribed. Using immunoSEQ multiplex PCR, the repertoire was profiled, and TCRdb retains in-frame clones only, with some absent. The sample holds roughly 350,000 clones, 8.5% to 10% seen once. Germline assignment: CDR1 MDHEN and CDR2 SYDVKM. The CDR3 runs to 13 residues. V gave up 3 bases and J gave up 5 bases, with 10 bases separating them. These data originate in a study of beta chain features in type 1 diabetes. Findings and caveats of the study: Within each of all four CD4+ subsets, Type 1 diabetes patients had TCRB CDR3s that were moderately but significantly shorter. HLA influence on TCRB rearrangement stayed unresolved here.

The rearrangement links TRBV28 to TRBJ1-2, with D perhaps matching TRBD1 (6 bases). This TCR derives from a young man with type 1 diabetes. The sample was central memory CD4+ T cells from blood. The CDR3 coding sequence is TGTGCCAGCAGTTTTGGACAGTCATATGGCTACACCTTC. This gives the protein CASSFGQSYGYTF.